This section outlines one T cell receptor beta chain sequence together with its context. Measured with immunoSEQ multiplex PCR; TCRdb has only the in-frame clones, and not every one. The sample records under 80,000 clones, approximately 89% being singletons. This entry belongs to a study of T cell changes during pregnancy in multiple sclerosis. This clonotype was sampled from a female donor with multiple sclerosis, enrolled in a pregnancy study. Sample: peripheral blood, taken in the second trimester of pregnancy.

CDR3 sequence (DNA): TGTGCCAGTAGTATTTATGGGGGGATGAACACTGAAGCTTTCTTT. Protein: CASSIYGGMNTEAFF. This chain joins TRBV19 and TRBJ1-1; TRBD1 might be the D (5 bases). V was clipped by 3 bases and J by 0 bases, with 11 bases between them. Looked up from germline, CDR1 is LNHDA and CDR2 is SQIVND (reference sequence). This CDR3 region has 15 residues.